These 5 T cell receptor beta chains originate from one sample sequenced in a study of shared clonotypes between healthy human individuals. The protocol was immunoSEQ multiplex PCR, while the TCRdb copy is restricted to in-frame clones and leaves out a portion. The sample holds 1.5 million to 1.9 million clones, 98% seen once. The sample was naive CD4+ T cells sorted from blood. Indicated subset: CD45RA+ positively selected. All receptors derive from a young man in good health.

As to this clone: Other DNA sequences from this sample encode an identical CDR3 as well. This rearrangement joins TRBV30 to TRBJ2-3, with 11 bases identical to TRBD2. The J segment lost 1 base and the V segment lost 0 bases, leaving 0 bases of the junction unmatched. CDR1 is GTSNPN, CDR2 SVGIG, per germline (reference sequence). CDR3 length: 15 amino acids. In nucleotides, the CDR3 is TGTGCCTGGAGTGTACTAGCGGGAGGCACAGATACGCAGTATTTT. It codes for CAWSVLAGGTDTQYF.

The chain's CDR3 is CASSLRLAGGADTQYF. Here the CDR3 DNA reads TGTGCCAGCAGCTTACGACTAGCGGGAGGGGCAGATACGCAGTATTTT. V usage is TRBV5-4 and J usage is TRBJ2-3; 14 bases agree with TRBD2. Germline trimming cut 2 bases from V and 4 bases from J; bases unmatched to any gene: 3. The CDR3 totals 16 residues. Per the germline V gene, CDR1 is SGHNT and CDR2 is YYREEE (reference sequence).

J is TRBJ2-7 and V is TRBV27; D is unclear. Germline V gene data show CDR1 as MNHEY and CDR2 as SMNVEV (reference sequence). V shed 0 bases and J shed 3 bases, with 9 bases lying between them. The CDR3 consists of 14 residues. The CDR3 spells CASSLSSPGYEQYF. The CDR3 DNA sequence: TGTGCCAGCAGTTTATCGTCGCCGGGCTACGAGCAGTACTTC.

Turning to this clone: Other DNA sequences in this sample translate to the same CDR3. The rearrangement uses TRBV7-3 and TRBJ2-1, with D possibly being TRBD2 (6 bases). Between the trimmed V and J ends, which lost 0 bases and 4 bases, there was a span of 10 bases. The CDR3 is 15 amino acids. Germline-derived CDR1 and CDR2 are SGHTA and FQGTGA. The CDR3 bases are TGTGCCAGCAGCTTAACGGCGGGAAGGTACAATGAGCAGTTCTTC. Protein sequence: CASSLTAGRYNEQFF. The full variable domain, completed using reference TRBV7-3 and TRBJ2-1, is GAGVSQTPSNKVTEKGKYVELRCDPISGHTALYWYRQSLGQGPEFLIYFQGTGAADDSGLPNDRFFAVRPEGSVSTLKIQRTERGDSAVYLCASSLTAGRYNEQFFGPGTRLTVL.

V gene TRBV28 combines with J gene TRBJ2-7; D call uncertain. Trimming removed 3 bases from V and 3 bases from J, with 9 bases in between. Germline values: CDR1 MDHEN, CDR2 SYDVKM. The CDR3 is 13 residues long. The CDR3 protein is CASSLTTLYEQYF. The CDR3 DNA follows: TGTGCCAGCAGTTTGACAACACTCTACGAGCAGTACTTC.